One and the same sample provided the 27 T cell receptor beta chains below, sequenced in a study of read filtering for tumor transcriptome and immune sequencing. This library used roughly 370 ng RNA and molecular barcoded adaptors spanning alpha/delta and beta/gamma chains. TCRdb ran MiXCR on the reads and lists one entry per CDR3 protein. The sample comprises roughly 27,000 distinct CDR3 sequences, under 15% of which are singletons, and around two fifths rests with the top ten. Sequencing was performed on a population of CD138-negative cells sorted from bone marrow. The receptor set was obtained from a donor aged 40 or older with multiple myeloma.

This clonotype appeared many times. The CDR3 protein is CASSLAGISYEQYF. The CDR3 DNA reads TGTGCCAGCAGCTTGGCAGGGATCTCCTACGAGCAGTACTTC. The J gene is TRBJ2-7, the V gene TRBV5-4, with D possibly TRBD1 on 5 matching bases. The CDR3 contains 14 residues. Germline V gene lookup returns CDR1 SGHNT and CDR2 YYREEE (reference sequence). The germline V and J ends were trimmed by 0 bases and 0 bases, with 7 bases remaining between them.

This clonotype was counted only a few times. The chain carries TRBV3-1 and TRBJ2-5; D is ambiguous. The V and J ends lost 0 bases and 2 bases respectively, with 7 bases between them. Germline V gene data show CDR1 as LGHDT and CDR2 as YNNKEL (reference sequence). CDR3 length equals 14 residues. The CDR3 is CASSQERLQETQYF. Here the CDR3 DNA reads TGTGCCAGCAGCCAAGAGAGATTACAAGAGACCCAGTACTTC.

This clonotype was detected only a few times. Possible read error: a much larger clone is one base away. V and J are TRBV2 and TRBJ2-7; 7 positions agree with TRBD2. Per germline, CDR1 SNHLY and CDR2 FYNNEI. Trimming cost V 8 bases and J 2 bases; bases outside gene matches: 6. The CDR3 extends over 13 amino acids. CDR3 sequence: CASGLAEPYEQYF. Here the CDR3 DNA reads TGTGCCAGCGGTCTAGCGGAACCCTACGAGCAGTACTTC.

In this sample, this clonotype turned up many times. This chain joins TRBV20-1 and TRBJ1-6; 8 nucleotides match TRBD1. Germline-derived CDR1 and CDR2 are DFQATT and SNEGSKA (reference sequence). V lost 4 bases and J lost 10; bases outside the gene matches: 9. There are 14 residues in the CDR3. In DNA, the CDR3 is TGCAGTGCTAAGATGACAGGGGAGGGATCACCCCTCCACTTT. Residues: CSAKMTGEGSPLHF.

Concerning this clonotype itself: A much more abundant neighbour one base away suggests this may be a read error. V gene TRBV12-3 or TRBV12-4 combines with J gene TRBJ1-4, with a tentative D call TRBD1 (6 bases). The V end lost 8 bases, the J end lost 3 bases, and 13 bases lay between the germline ends. The CDR3 is 14 amino acids. The CDR3 bases are TGTGCCAGCGGCAGACAGGAACCTAATGAAAAACTGTTTTTT. It is translated as CASGRQEPNEKLFF.

This clonotype was observed at least ten times. V usage is TRBV5-1 and J usage is TRBJ1-4, with D unclear. This CDR3 region has 12 residues. V lost 4 bases and J lost 7, with 8 bases in between. The germline V gene has CDR1 SGHRS and CDR2 YFSETQ. CDR3 protein: CASSLPSEKLFF. Here the CDR3 DNA reads TGCGCCAGCAGCCTGCCTAGTGAAAAACTGTTTTTT.

This clonotype was seen many times. The chain links TRBV4-1 to TRBJ2-1; weak D call: TRBD1 (5 bases). The CDR3 is made up of 12 amino acids. V lost 5 bases and J 8 bases, leaving 10 bases between the germline ends. Germline lookup yields CDR1 MGHRA and CDR2 YSYEKL. CDR3 DNA sequence: TGCGCCAGCAGCGTACAGGATTATGAGCAGTTCTTC. Translated, it gives CASSVQDYEQFF.

This clonotype was counted many times. V gene TRBV2 combines with J gene TRBJ2-4; D ambiguous. V was cut by 1 base and J by 0 bases, with 7 bases left in between. Germline V CDR1 and CDR2: SNHLY, FYNNEI. The CDR3 totals 15 residues. The CDR3 bases are TGTGCCAGCAGTGAAGACCACCTAGCCAAAAACATTCAGTACTTC. Translated, it gives CASSEDHLAKNIQYF.

Comment on this clonotype: A much larger clone lies one base from this, so it may be a read error. The conserved phenylalanine or tryptophan is not found at the CDR3 terminus, so this likely reflects a read error. The CDR3 region is CSAEGGTVEAFS. The DNA for the CDR3 is TGCAGCGCTGAAGGTGGGACAGTTGAAGCTTTCTCT. The J gene is TRBJ1-1, the V gene TRBV29-1; 7 bases match TRBD1. The CDR3 is made up of 12 amino acids. Germline loops: CDR1 SQVTM, CDR2 ANQGSEA.

This clonotype was counted many times. The genes are TRBV7-6 and TRBJ2-1, with TRBD2 matching over 14 bases. V dropped 2 bases and J dropped 1; count of bases not matched to a gene: 16. This CDR3 contains 22 residues. The germline V gene encodes CDR1 SGHVS and CDR2 FNYEAQ. CDR3 nucleotides: TGTGCCAGCAGCTTAACTTGGGGGACTAGCGGGAGTACTCCCGATTCCTACAATGAGCAGTTCTTC. Protein product: CASSLTWGTSGSTPDSYNEQFF.

This rearrangement joins TRBV20-1 to TRBJ1-5, with D possibly TRBD1 on 6 matching bases. This CDR3 comprises 16 residues. V was trimmed by 6 bases and J by 6 bases, leaving 24 bases between them. Looked up from germline, CDR1 is DFQATT and CDR2 is SNEGSKA (reference sequence). This CDR3 reads CSATGAGQGITQPQHF. The CDR3, as DNA: TGCAGTGCCACTGGGGCGGGTCAGGGGATTACTCAGCCCCAGCATTTT.

This clonotype was detected ten times or more. This chain joins TRBV19 and TRBJ2-1; D call uncertain. Looked up from germline, CDR1 is LNHDA and CDR2 is SQIVND (reference sequence). V was trimmed by 6 bases and J by 4 bases, leaving 10 bases between them. The CDR3 runs to 13 residues. The CDR3 is CASRSPYYNEQFF. In DNA form, the CDR3 reads TGTGCCAGTAGAAGTCCTTATTACAATGAGCAGTTCTTC.

This clonotype has a count of ten or more. The chain links TRBV15 to TRBJ2-1; D not certain. Germline-derived CDR1 and CDR2 are LNHNV and YYDKDF (reference sequence). Trimming took off 0 bases at V and 6 bases at J, with 6 bases between the two ends. The CDR3 consists of 13 residues. CDR3 residues: CATSRDRANEQFF. CDR3 DNA sequence: TGTGCCACCAGCAGAGATCGGGCCAATGAGCAGTTCTTC.

In this sample, this clonotype turned up many times. The V call is TRBV4-2, the J call TRBJ1-4; D ambiguous. The germline V gene encodes CDR1 LGHNA and CDR2 YNFKEQ. The CDR3 contains 15 residues. Trimming shortened V by 4 bases and J by 0 bases, and 9 bases separated the two germline ends. The DNA of the CDR3 is TGTGCCAGCAGCCGTCCAAGTGCAACTAATGAAAAACTGTTTTTT. The encoded protein is CASSRPSATNEKLFF.

Points on this clonotype: A far larger clone differs by one base, so this is likely a read error. No conserved phenylalanine or tryptophan is present at the end of the CDR3, so a read error is the likely explanation. Written as DNA, the CDR3 is TGTGCCAGCAGCTTACGGGGGGCGGTCGACGAGCAGTACCTC. Residues: CASSLRGAVDEQYL. The V and J genes are TRBV7-2 and TRBJ2-7; tentatively, D is TRBD2 (7 bases). The CDR3 has 14 amino acids. From germline, CDR1 is SGHTA and CDR2 FQGNSA. Trimming took off 2 bases at V and 5 bases at J, with 13 bases between the two ends.

This clonotype was recorded at least ten times. This sequence joins TRBV27 and TRBJ1-1, with a tentative D call TRBD1 (5 bases). Looked up from germline, CDR1 is MNHEY and CDR2 is SMNVEV (reference sequence). Trimming pared 5 bases from V and 7 bases from J, leaving 14 bases between. The CDR3 sequence is 13 residues long. CDR3 protein: CASSALTGDEAFF. The CDR3 coding sequence is TGTGCCAGCAGTGCCCTAACAGGTGATGAAGCTTTCTTT.

This clonotype has ten or more counts. The rearrangement uses TRBV20-1 and TRBJ2-7, with D hard to call. V shed 0 bases and J shed 2 bases, with 14 bases lying between them. Germline V gene data show CDR1 as DFQATT and CDR2 as SNEGSKA (reference sequence). The CDR3 loop spans 15 amino acids. CDR3 sequence reads: CSARDHETLTYEQYF. CDR3 in DNA: TGCAGTGCTAGAGATCATGAGACTCTGACCTACGAGCAGTACTTC.

This clonotype was seen repeatedly, ten times or more. A much larger clone lies a single base off, so this may be a read error. CDR3 loop: CASSPDRGRNEKRFF. The CDR3 DNA reads as TGTGCCAGCAGTCCCGACAGGGGGCGGAATGAAAAACGGTTTTTT. The rearrangement joins TRBV6-1 to TRBJ1-4; TRBD1 agrees at 10 bases. CDR1 and CDR2 from the germline V gene are MNHNS and SASEGT. This CDR3 has 15 residues.

This clonotype was detected many times. The chain employs TRBV7-3 and TRBJ2-3, with a tentative D call TRBD2 (5 bases). Trimming took off 4 bases at V and 5 bases at J, with 13 bases between the two ends. CDR1 and CDR2 from the germline V gene are SGHTA and FQGTGA. CDR3 length: 14 amino acids. As DNA, the CDR3 is TGTGCCAGCAGCTCACGGATGGGGAGAGATACGCAGTATTTT. Translation gives CASSSRMGRDTQYF.

Worth noting for this clonotype: This sequence is one base from a far larger clone and is likely a read error. This chain uses TRBV7-9 with TRBJ1-5, with 8 bases matching TRBD1. The CDR3 runs 14 residues. CDR1 and CDR2 from the germline V gene are SEHNR and FQNEAQ (reference sequence). Germline trimming cut 3 bases from V and 6 bases from J; bases unmatched to any gene: 4. This CDR3 is CASSFGQGSQPQHF. CDR3 nucleotides: TGTGCCAGCAGCTTTGGACAGGGCAGTCAGCCCCAGCATTTT. Together with reference TRBV7-9 and TRBJ1-5, the CDR3 gives the full variable domain: DTGVSQNPRHKITKRGQNVTFRCDPISEHNRLYWYRQTLGQGPEFLTYFQNEAQLEKSRLLSDRFSAERPKGSFSTLEIQRTEQGDSAMYLCASSFGQGSQPQHFGDGTRLSIL.

The table lists this clonotype with many counts. The CDR3 region has the DNA TGTGCCAGCAGCTTGGGCCCCACGGCGGGAGGTGGCTACGAGCAGTACTTC. It is translated as CASSLGPTAGGGYEQYF. The V and J genes are TRBV5-5 and TRBJ2-7; 8 bases map to TRBD2. With 0 bases clipped from V and 3 bases from J, the junction kept 11 bases outside the gene matches. The CDR3 has 17 amino acids. Germline loops: CDR1 SGHKS, CDR2 YYEKEE (reference sequence).

This clonotype is termed medium-sized. V gene TRBV2 combines with J gene TRBJ2-1; D not certain. Trimming pared 5 bases from V and 2 bases from J, leaving 16 bases between. This CDR3 comprises 16 residues. Germline V gene data show CDR1 as SNHLY and CDR2 as FYNNEI. This CDR3 is CASSPRLKVAYNEQFF. DNA of the CDR3: TGTGCCAGCAGTCCCCGGTTAAAGGTCGCCTACAATGAGCAGTTCTTC.

In this sample, this clonotype turned up a few times. A much larger clone lies one base from this, so it may be a read error. The chain couples TRBV5-1 to TRBJ1-6; TRBD1 is a possible D gene (6 bases). CDR1 is SGHRS and CDR2 is YFSETQ in the germline V gene. There are 16 residues in the CDR3. CDR3 sequence reads: CASSLEDSRTGSPPHF. The DNA of the CDR3 is TGCGCCAGCAGCTTGGAGGACAGTCGGACCGGCTCACCCCCCCACTTT.

This clonotype showed up many times. V gene TRBV19 combines with J gene TRBJ2-1, with TRBD1 matching over 7 bases. This CDR3 has 14 residues. CDR1 is LNHDA, CDR2 SQIVND, per germline (reference sequence). With V trimmed by 3 bases and J by 7 bases, 6 bases remained unmatched. This chain's CDR3 is CASSMVHRGNEQFF. The DNA for the CDR3 is TGTGCCAGTAGTATGGTTCACAGGGGAAATGAGCAGTTCTTC.

This clonotype appeared many times. This chain connects TRBV11-2 to TRBJ2-5, with TRBD1 matching over 7 bases. Germline CDR1 reads SGHAT; CDR2 reads FQNNGV. Unmatched junction bases numbered 10, after V lost 0 bases and J lost 3 bases. The CDR3 has 17 residues. In DNA form, the CDR3 reads TGTGCCAGCAGCTTAGATCGATTCAGGGGGTGGGAAGAGACCCAGTACTTC. It is translated as CASSLDRFRGWEETQYF.

Notes on this clonotype: This may come from a read error, since a much larger clone is one base off. The V gene is TRBV30, the J gene TRBJ1-1, with D tentatively TRBD1 (5 bases). This CDR3 contains 11 residues. Germline-derived CDR1 and CDR2 are GTSNPN and SVGIG (reference sequence). V was pared by 8 bases and J by 4 bases, with 11 bases between. CDR3 in amino acids: CAQGKGTEAFF. In DNA form, the CDR3 reads TGTGCCCAGGGCAAGGGCACTGAAGCTTTCTTT.

This clonotype was detected many times. The genes are TRBV27 and TRBJ1-6; D is uncertain. This CDR3 is built from 15 residues. CDR1 MNHEY and CDR2 SMNVEV come from the germline V gene (reference sequence). V lost 5 bases and J 7 bases, leaving 15 bases between the germline ends. The CDR3 protein is CASSLTYKTNSPLHF. As DNA, the CDR3 is TGTGCCAGCAGTCTCACTTACAAGACAAATTCACCCCTCCACTTT.